This T cell receptor (beta chain) was documented in a study of OX40 agonist ivuxolimab in advanced cancers. Whole-study context: Three individuals attained partial responses, comprising one hepatocellular carcinoma case and two cutaneous melanoma cases.

In this sample, this clone turned up a few times. The antigen is unknown. Assay used: immunoSEQ multiplex PCR; TCRdb lists only in-frame clones, some missing. The sample lists 95,000 to 100,000 clones; roughly 80% were seen once. The CDR3 loop spans 11 amino acids. Germline V gene lookup returns CDR1 MDHEN and CDR2 SYDVKM. The V gene end was trimmed by 8 bases and the J gene end by 5 bases; junction bases not matched to a gene: 2. The study, taken as a whole, reports: Relatively little clonal expansion, among the lowest observed, appeared in partial responders at 0.1-3.0 mg/kg. CD8+ T cells (on average) carried more expanded clones than CD4+ T cells.

The sequence was obtained from an adult with an advanced solid tumor such as melanoma, head and neck, liver or kidney cancer. V and J are TRBV28 and TRBJ1-2, with TRBD1 identical over 7 bases. The input for sequencing was CD4+ or CD8+ T cells sorted from blood, taken in a trial of the OX40 agonist ivuxolimab. CDR3 residues: CASQTGYGYTF. In DNA, the CDR3 is TGTGCCAGCCAGACAGGGTATGGCTACACCTTC.